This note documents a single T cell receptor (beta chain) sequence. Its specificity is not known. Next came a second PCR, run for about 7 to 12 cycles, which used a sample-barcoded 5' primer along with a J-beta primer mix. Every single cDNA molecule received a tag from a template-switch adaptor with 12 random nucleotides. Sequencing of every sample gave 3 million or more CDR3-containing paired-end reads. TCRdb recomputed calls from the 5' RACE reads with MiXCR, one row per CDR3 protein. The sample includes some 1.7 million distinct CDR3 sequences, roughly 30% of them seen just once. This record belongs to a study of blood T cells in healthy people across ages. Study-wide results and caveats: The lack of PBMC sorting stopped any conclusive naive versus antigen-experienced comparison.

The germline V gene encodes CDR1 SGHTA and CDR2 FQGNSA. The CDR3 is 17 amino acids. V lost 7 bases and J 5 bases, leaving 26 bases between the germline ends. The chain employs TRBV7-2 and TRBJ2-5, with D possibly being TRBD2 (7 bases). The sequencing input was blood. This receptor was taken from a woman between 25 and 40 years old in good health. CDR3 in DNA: TGTGCCAGCACCATAGGGGGGGCTAGCGGAGGGGATGAGACCCAGTACTTC. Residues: CASTIGGASGGDETQYF.